This TCR beta chain appears in the sequencing data of a study of OX40 agonist ivuxolimab in advanced cancers. Clones were read by immunoSEQ multiplex PCR, and TCRdb kept only the in-frame ones, dropping some. The sample has around 71,000 clones, roughly 80% seen once. General study findings and limits: Low clonal expansion, among the lowest seen, marked partial responders at 0.1-3.0 mg/kg. Expanded clones were, on average, more numerous among CD8+ T cells than CD4+.

In the case of this clone: Antigen specificity is unknown.

V gave up 5 bases and J gave up 3 bases; unmatched junction bases: 9. There are 16 residues in the CDR3. Per the germline V gene, CDR1 is SGHTA and CDR2 is FQGNSA. Material: CD4+ or CD8+ T cells sorted from blood, obtained in a trial of the OX40 agonist ivuxolimab. The rearrangement uses TRBV7-2 and TRBJ2-7, with 11 bases aligning to TRBD1. This TCR was recovered from an adult with an advanced solid tumor such as melanoma, head and neck, liver or kidney cancer. The CDR3 sequence: CASSTQAGTGGYEQYF. The CDR3 DNA reads as TGTGCCAGCAGCACGCAGGCCGGGACAGGGGGCTACGAGCAGTACTTC.